This TCR beta chain was obtained from a study of cytomegalovirus exposure and HLA in healthy donors. Study results and limitations: There were three CMV-associated chains whose specificity for CMV antigens was confirmed in vitro. In the 130 or so validation repertoires, a later analysis found that first-cohort TCR clusters tended to co-occur.

In the case of this clone: What it recognizes is unknown.

The method was immunoSEQ multiplex PCR; TCRdb's version includes in-frame clones alone and lacks a portion of them. The repertoire has 150,000 to 200,000 clones, roughly 82% of them found once; the top ten carry roughly 1.6%. The length of the CDR3 is 16 residues. Trimming pared 1 base from V and 0 bases from J, leaving 10 bases between. Germline loops: CDR1 KGHSH, CDR2 LQKENI. An approximately 120-subject validation cohort, separate from the 666-subject first cohort, supplied the donors. This receptor was taken from a woman younger than 35 in good health and CMV-seronegative. Sequencing used PBMCs. V usage is TRBV18 and J usage is TRBJ2-1; perhaps TRBD2 as D (6 bases). The CDR3 region has the DNA TGTGCCAGCTCACCACTTTACGGGAGCTCCTACAATGAGCAGTTCTTC. Translating it yields CASSPLYGSSYNEQFF.